The 31 T cell receptor beta chains reported below all come from one sample, sequenced in a study of T cells in Graves' hyperthyroidism and ophthalmopathy. TCR beta CDR3 regions were amplified from RNA transcripts. RT-PCR in the first round (using the HTBI primer set) targeted the TCR CDR3. Each CDR3 protein gets one entry after TCRdb re-called the multiplex PCR reads with MiXCR. The table shows around 760,000 distinct CDR3 sequences, with over 35% occurring only once. Specimen: blood. Source of these receptors: a woman between 40 and 50 years old with Graves' hyperthyroidism.

This rearrangement joins TRBV7-6 to TRBJ2-7, with 9 bases matching TRBD2. The J call may not be correct, given that the DNA end is closer to TRBJ2-1. Per the germline V gene, CDR1 is SGHVS and CDR2 is FNYEAQ. This CDR3 has 15 amino acids. DNA of the CDR3: TGTGCCAGCAGATCCCTAGCGGGGAACTACAATGAGCAGTTCTTC. It specifies CASRSLAGNYNEQFF.

This chain joins TRBV6-2 or TRBV6-3 and TRBJ2-5; 11 nucleotides line up with TRBD2. The length of the CDR3 is 14 residues. The germline CDR1 and CDR2 sequences are MNHEY and SVGEGT. Trimming took 10 bases from V and 3 from J; bases not matched to a gene: 7. The CDR3 region is CATASGGLKETQYF. CDR3 nucleotides: TGTGCCACCGCTAGCGGGGGGCTGAAAGAGACCCAGTACTTC.

The CDR3 spells CASGIAGVAGNTIYF. CDR3 coding DNA: TGTGCCAGCGGCATAGCGGGGGTAGCTGGAAACACCATATATTTT. The V and J genes are TRBV7-2 and TRBJ1-3, with D possibly being TRBD1 (5 bases). Germline V gene data show CDR1 as SGHTA and CDR2 as FQGNSA. There are 15 residues in the CDR3. V lost 8 bases and J lost 2, with 16 bases in between.

The chain employs TRBV7-8 and TRBJ2-5, with 15 bases matching TRBD2. The CDR3 length is 17 residues. V was pared by 7 bases and J by 1 base, with 7 bases of the junction left unmatched. Germline V gene lookup returns CDR1 SGHVS and CDR2 FQNEAQ. This chain's CDR3 is CASTSGTSGGPQETQYF. CDR3 DNA sequence: TGTGCCAGCACCTCAGGGACTAGCGGGGGGCCCCAAGAGACCCAGTACTTC.

This clonotype was detected only once. An end of the junction differs from the germline gene, which may be a read error. The V call is TRBV10-3, the J call TRBJ2-6; 12 positions match TRBD1. CDR1 ENHRY and CDR2 SYGVKD come from the germline V gene. This CDR3 has 15 amino acids. CDR3 bases: TGTGCCATCAGAGCCGGGACAGGGGGCCTGAACACTGAAGCTTTC. It encodes CAIRAGTGGLNTEAF.

CDR3 DNA: TGTGCCAGCAGCTTGTCGGTTAGCTCCTACAATGAGCAGTTCTTC. Protein: CASSLSVSSYNEQFF. The rearrangement joins TRBV7-2 to TRBJ2-1; D call uncertain. CDR1 is SGHTA, CDR2 FQGNSA, per germline. V was trimmed by 3 bases and J by 0 bases, leaving 9 bases between them. This CDR3 is built from 15 residues. Based on the CDR3 plus reference TRBV7-2 and TRBJ2-1, the full variable domain is GAGVSQSPSNKVTEKGKDVELRCDPISGHTALYWYRQSLGQGLEFLIYFQGNSAPDKSGLPSDRFSAERTGGSVSTLTIQRTQQEDSAVYLCASSLSVSSYNEQFFGPGTRLTVL.

This clonotype was seen at least ten times. Compared with germline, one end of the junction differs, possibly owing to a read error. The chain links TRBV12-3 or TRBV12-4 to TRBJ1-1; D possibly corresponds to TRBD1 (5 bases). The CDR3 has 14 amino acids. CDR3 coding DNA: TGTGCCAGCAGCTTAGCAGGGCAGAACACTGAAGCTTTCTTT. As protein: CASSLAGQNTEAFF.

The chain has TRBV24-1 and TRBJ2-1; D remains ambiguous. Per germline, CDR1 KGHDR and CDR2 SFDVKD. V was shortened by 1 base and J by 13 bases, with 13 bases between the two germline ends. The CDR3 contains 13 residues. The CDR3 protein is CATSDFSLSFQFF. CDR3 nucleotides: TGTGCCACCAGTGATTTTTCTCTCTCCTTCCAGTTCTTC.

The chain recombines TRBV19 with TRBJ1-1; 7 bases line up with TRBD1. The CDR3 is made up of 14 amino acids. Per the germline V gene, CDR1 is LNHDA and CDR2 is SQIVND (reference sequence). With 4 bases clipped from V and 6 bases from J, the junction kept 8 bases outside the gene matches. The CDR3 region is CASSRDSFGSEAFF. CDR3 DNA sequence: TGTGCCAGTAGTAGGGACAGTTTCGGCTCTGAAGCTTTCTTT.

V is TRBV10-2 and J is TRBJ2-5; D possibly corresponds to TRBD1 (6 bases). V lost 6 bases and J lost 11, with 13 bases in between. This CDR3 region has 11 residues. The V gene's germline CDR1 is WSHSY and CDR2 SAAADI. The CDR3 sequence: CASRDSREQYF. DNA of the CDR3: TGCGCCAGCAGGGACAGCAGGGAGCAGTACTTC.

Details on this clonotype: One end of the junction does not line up with germline, which may come from a read error. The chain combines TRBV11-2 with TRBJ2-7, with D hard to call. This CDR3 region has 13 residues. Per germline, CDR1 SGHAT and CDR2 FQNNGV. CDR3 coding DNA: TGTGCCAGCAGCTTTGGGCCCACCTACGAGCAGCACTTC. Amino acid sequence: CASSFGPTYEQHF. The full variable domain, its missing parts supplied by reference TRBV11-2 and TRBJ2-7, is EAGVAQSPRYKIIEKRQSVAFWCNPISGHATLYWYQQILGQGPKLLIQFQNNGVVDDSQLPKDRFSAERLKGVDSTLKIQPAKLEDSAVYLCASSFGPTYEQHFGPGTRLTVT.

This clonotype was observed many times. The chain combines TRBV19 with TRBJ1-6; 7 bases are a match to TRBD1. V lost 5 bases, J lost 9 bases, and 16 bases stayed unmatched. The CDR3 covers 17 residues. Germline CDR1 LNHDA, CDR2 SQIVND (reference sequence). Written as DNA, the CDR3 is TGTGCCAGTAGTTCCCGTGTCGGGACAGTGTCTAGTTCACCCCTCCACTTT. Translating gives CASSSRVGTVSSSPLHF.

Comments on this clonotype: Possible read error: a much larger clone is one base away. The CDR3 bases are TGTGCCAGCAGTGAATTGGGGACGGTCTATGGCTACACCTTC. Its translation: CASSELGTVYGYTF. This chain links TRBV25-1 with TRBJ1-2; tentatively, D is TRBD1 (5 bases). V lost 1 base to trimming and J lost 4 bases, with 10 bases between them. The CDR3 extends over 14 amino acids. Germline-derived CDR1 and CDR2 are MGHDK and SYGVNS.

This chain links TRBV7-2 with TRBJ2-2; D remains ambiguous. Trimming pared 1 base from V and 7 bases from J, leaving 7 bases between. The CDR3 totals 13 residues. Germline V gene data show CDR1 as SGHTA and CDR2 as FQGNSA. The CDR3 region has the DNA TGTGCCAGCAGCTTAGATAGTATCGGGGAGCTGTTTTTT. Translating gives CASSLDSIGELFF.

This clonotype was counted ten times or more. The chain carries TRBV29-1 and TRBJ2-2, with a tentative D call TRBD1 (6 bases). The V and J ends lost 6 bases and 3 bases respectively, with 14 bases between them. CDR1 and CDR2 (germline): SQVTM, ANQGSEA. There are 14 residues in the CDR3. The CDR3, as DNA: TGCAGCGTACGCAGGGGATTGGACACCGGGGAGCTGTTTTTT. Its translation: CSVRRGLDTGELFF.

The rearrangement uses TRBV4-3 and TRBJ1-2; TRBD1 matches at 7 bases. J was trimmed by 7 bases and V by 0 bases; bases with no gene match: 8. Germline CDR1 reads LGHNA; CDR2 reads YSLEER. The CDR3 sequence is 15 residues long. The CDR3 bases are TGCGCCAGCAGCCAAGAATCGACAGGGCCTCGTGGCTACACCTTC. Protein sequence: CASSQESTGPRGYTF.

This clonotype has at least ten counts. The chain employs TRBV7-2 and TRBJ2-7, with TRBD1 as a possible D gene (6 bases). This CDR3 spans 15 amino acids. Germline CDR1 is SGHTA and CDR2 is FQGNSA. V gave up 5 bases and J gave up 3 bases, with 17 bases separating them. For the CDR3, the DNA is TGTGCCAGCAGCACCCTAGGACAGTCAAACTACGAGCAGTACTTC. Encoded protein: CASSTLGQSNYEQYF.

CDR3 region: CASSALQGANTEAFF. The CDR3 coding sequence is TGTGCCAGCAGCGCGTTACAGGGTGCGAACACTGAAGCTTTCTTT. The J gene is TRBJ1-1, the V gene TRBV7-9; D perhaps matches TRBD1 (6 bases). Germline V CDR1 and CDR2: SEHNR, FQNEAQ (reference sequence). The germline V and J ends were trimmed by 5 bases and 1 base, with 14 bases remaining between them. The CDR3 is made up of 15 amino acids.

There are many counts of this clonotype. The chain joins TRBV2 to TRBJ2-7, with D perhaps matching TRBD1 (6 bases). This CDR3 spans 13 amino acids. Per the germline V gene, CDR1 is SNHLY and CDR2 is FYNNEI. Trimming left V 1 base short and J 3 bases short, with 7 bases between. This CDR3 is CASSEDRDYEQYF. The CDR3 nucleotides are TGTGCCAGCAGTGAAGACAGGGACTACGAGCAGTACTTC.

This clonotype was seen more than once but under ten times. For the CDR3, the DNA is TGTGCCAGCAGCCAAGTGCACGGGGGAAACACCATATATTTT. This sequence encodes CASSQVHGGNTIYF. The V call is TRBV14, the J call TRBJ1-3, with D hard to call. The CDR3 totals 14 residues. Germline V gene sequence: CDR1 SGHDN, CDR2 FVKESK. V lost 1 base, J lost 4 bases, and 8 bases lay in between.

This clonotype was counted a single time. The chain employs TRBV7-9 and TRBJ2-5; possibly TRBD2 for D (6 bases). The germline gives CDR1 SEHNR, CDR2 FQNEAQ (reference sequence). V lost 2 bases, J lost 5 bases, and 12 bases lay in between. The CDR3 covers 14 residues. The CDR3, as DNA: TGTGCCAGCAGCTTATCGGGGGAAGGGGAGACCCAGTACTTC. As protein: CASSLSGEGETQYF.

This clonotype has ten or more counts. The V gene is TRBV6-1, the J gene TRBJ2-2, with 9 nucleotides matching TRBD1. J lost 5 bases, V lost 6 bases, and 10 bases had no gene match. The CDR3 extends over 16 amino acids. The V gene's germline CDR1 is MNHNS and CDR2 SASEGT. CDR3 nucleotides: TGTGCCAGCAGACCCTTCCGGGACAGGGTAACCGGGGAGCTGTTTTTT. Encoded protein: CASRPFRDRVTGELFF.

In its sample, this clonotype was seen many times. The chain employs TRBV20-1 and TRBJ1-2; TRBD1 matches at 7 bases. V shed 4 bases and J 14 bases; nucleotides not matched to a gene: 10. The CDR3 has 11 residues. CDR1 and CDR2 from the germline V gene are DFQATT and SNEGSKA (reference sequence). CDR3 residues: CSATGGTDRTF. The CDR3 DNA reads TGCAGTGCTACAGGGGGGACGGATCGAACCTTC.

This clonotype has a handful of counts. This rearrangement joins TRBV12-3 or TRBV12-4 to TRBJ1-2; a possible D gene is TRBD1 (5 bases). The germline V and J ends were trimmed by 6 bases and 3 bases, with 17 bases remaining between them. The CDR3 is made up of 15 amino acids. DNA of the CDR3: TGTGCCAGCAGGGGAGGGACCATGGTCTACTATGGCTACACCTTC. Its translation: CASRGGTMVYYGYTF.

Only a few counts were recorded for this clonotype. The V call is TRBV6-6, the J call TRBJ1-5, with D possibly being TRBD1 (6 bases). Germline CDR1 MNHNY, CDR2 SVGAGI (reference sequence). The V gene lost 7 bases and the J gene lost 4 bases, with 11 bases spanning the gap. The CDR3 loop spans 13 amino acids. In DNA form, the CDR3 reads TGTGCCAGCACCCTCCAGGGGAATCAGCCCCAGCATTTT. It encodes CASTLQGNQPQHF.

This clonotype was found many times. The chain combines TRBV29-1 with TRBJ2-5, with D unresolved. With 6 bases removed from V and 0 bases from J, the gap between germline ends came to 11 bases. CDR1 and CDR2 (germline): SQVTM, ANQGSEA. The CDR3 sequence is 13 residues long. CDR3 bases: TGCAGCGTGGCTTGGGTGTACCAAGAGACCCAGTACTTC. Translation gives CSVAWVYQETQYF.

A remark on this clonotype: Germline and junction disagree at one end, which may indicate a read error. This chain links TRBV7-2 with TRBJ1-2; D might be TRBD1 (5 bases). CDR1 is SGHTA, CDR2 FQGNSA, per germline. The CDR3 totals 15 residues. CDR3 loop: CASSLSRVPSGGYTF. The CDR3 DNA reads as TGCGCCAGCAGCCTTAGCAGGGTTCCATCGGGAGGCTACACCTTC.

This chain uses TRBV7-3 with TRBJ1-4; 7 bases align to TRBD1. The J segment lost 3 bases and the V segment lost 3 bases, leaving 13 bases of the junction unmatched. From germline, CDR1 is SGHTA and CDR2 FQGTGA. The CDR3 runs to 18 residues. CDR3 sequence (DNA): TGTGCCAGCAGCTTGTTAGGCAAAGGGGGCGAGTCTAATGAAAAACTGTTTTTT. Its protein product is CASSLLGKGGESNEKLFF.

This chain uses TRBV25-1 with TRBJ1-6; tentatively, D is TRBD1 (6 bases). The CDR3 extends over 15 amino acids. V was shortened by 8 bases and J by 8 bases, with 19 bases between the two germline ends. Germline V gene sequence: CDR1 MGHDK, CDR2 SYGVNS. The CDR3 nucleotides read TGTGCCAGCTCGCCCTCAGGGGATCGGGATTCACCCCTCCACTTT. It encodes CASSPSGDRDSPLHF. Full variable domain (outside the CDR3, taken from reference TRBV25-1 and TRBJ1-6): EADIYQTPRYLVIGTGKKITLECSQTMGHDKMYWYQQDPGMELHLIHYSYGVNSTEKGDLSSESTVSRIRTEHFPLTLESARPSHTSQYLCASSPSGDRDSPLHFGNGTRLTVT.

This rearrangement joins TRBV19 to TRBJ2-7; 8 nucleotides agree with TRBD1. The germline V gene encodes CDR1 LNHDA and CDR2 SQIVND (reference sequence). After removal of 6 bases from V and 4 bases from J, the junction contained 11 bases not matched to a gene. This CDR3 has 15 residues. DNA for the CDR3: TGTGCCAGTAGGCAGGCTGGACAGGGCCGGTACGAGCAGTACTTC. Translating it yields CASRQAGQGRYEQYF.

The V gene is TRBV27, the J gene TRBJ1-5; D is unresolved. The CDR3 has 16 residues. The germline V gene encodes CDR1 MNHEY and CDR2 SMNVEV (reference sequence). With 2 bases removed from V and 4 bases from J, the gap between germline ends came to 15 bases. The CDR3 region has the DNA TGTGCCAGCAGTTTAACGCCCCCGTTGGGGAATCAGCCCCAGCATTTT. It encodes CASSLTPPLGNQPQHF.